There are a few counts of the clone carrying this T cell receptor beta chain. In germline, CDR1 is SEHNR, CDR2 FQNEAQ (reference sequence). This CDR3 is 15 amino acids long. V lost 3 bases to trimming and J lost 3 bases, with 15 bases between them. Profiled with immunoSEQ multiplex PCR; TCRdb holds only in-frame clones, not every one. Of approximately 110,000 clones listed, approximately 85% were seen once; the top ten hold around 3%. This sample is part of a study of blood T cell repertoires in COVID-19. The Seattle patients joined while their infection was active and were tracked longitudinally afterward.

The receptor's source is a woman older than 75 with COVID-19, enrolled during active disease. The sequencing sample was made of peripheral blood. The chain combines TRBV7-9 with TRBJ2-7; D perhaps matches TRBD1 (6 bases). The CDR3 loop is CASSFRGASSYEQYF. In nucleotides, the CDR3 is TGTGCCAGCAGCTTCAGGGGAGCCTCAAGCTACGAGCAGTACTTC.